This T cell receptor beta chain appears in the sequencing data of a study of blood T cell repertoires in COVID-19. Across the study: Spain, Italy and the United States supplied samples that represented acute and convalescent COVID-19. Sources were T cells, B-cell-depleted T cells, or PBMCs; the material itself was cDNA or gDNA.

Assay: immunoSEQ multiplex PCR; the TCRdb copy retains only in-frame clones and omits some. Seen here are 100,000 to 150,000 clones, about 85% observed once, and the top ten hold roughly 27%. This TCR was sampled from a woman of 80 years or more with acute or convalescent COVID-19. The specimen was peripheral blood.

The CDR3: CASLEDNAYEQYF. The CDR3 bases are TGTGCCAGCCTTGAGGACAACGCCTACGAGCAGTACTTC. This rearrangement joins TRBV6-5 to TRBJ2-7, with a tentative D call TRBD1 (5 bases). CDR3 length: 13 residues. CDR1 and CDR2 from the germline V gene are MNHEY and SVGAGI. V was pared by 8 bases and J by 2 bases, with 13 bases between.